The clone carrying this T cell receptor (beta chain) was seen only a few times. What it binds is not known. The assay was immunoSEQ multiplex PCR, and TCRdb's table has in-frame clones only and misses some. The sample has approximately 2.3 million clones; over 85% are singletons. This sample was included in a study of shared clonotypes between healthy human individuals. Study-level background: Each donor had three CD4 naive, three CD4 memory, two CD8 naive and one CD8 memory plate. General study findings and limits: Sharing across four donors was highest in naive CD4 (approximately 5%) and lowest in memory CD8 (around 0.4%). Shared clonotypes across all four donors exceeded non-shared ones in generation probability.

Caucasian adults residing in Nashville, Tennessee made up all the donors. In germline, CDR1 is SGHRS, CDR2 YFSETQ. The CDR3 contains 13 residues. V lost 3 bases, J lost 3 bases, and 9 bases lay in between. The TCR sequence derives from a man aged 18 to 30 in good health. Some clones in this sample may be carry-over from other donors' samples. This chain joins TRBV5-1 and TRBJ1-2, with D perhaps matching TRBD1 (6 bases). Input material: naive CD4+ T cells from PBMCs. This sample's subset: CD45RA+ positively selected. This CDR3 reads CASSSDSYYGYTF. CDR3 DNA sequence: TGCGCCAGCAGCTCGGACAGCTACTATGGCTACACCTTC.